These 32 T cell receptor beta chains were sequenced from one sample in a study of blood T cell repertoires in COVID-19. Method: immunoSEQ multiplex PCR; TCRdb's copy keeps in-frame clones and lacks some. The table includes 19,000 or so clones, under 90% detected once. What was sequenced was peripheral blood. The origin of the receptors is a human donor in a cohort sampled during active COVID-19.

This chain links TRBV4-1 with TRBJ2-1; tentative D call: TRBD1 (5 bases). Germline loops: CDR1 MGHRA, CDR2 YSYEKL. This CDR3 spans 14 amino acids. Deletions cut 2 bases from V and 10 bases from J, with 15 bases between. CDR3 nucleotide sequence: TGCGCCAGCAGCCAATCTGTACAGGTGGAAGAGCAGTTCTTC. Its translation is CASSQSVQVEEQFF.

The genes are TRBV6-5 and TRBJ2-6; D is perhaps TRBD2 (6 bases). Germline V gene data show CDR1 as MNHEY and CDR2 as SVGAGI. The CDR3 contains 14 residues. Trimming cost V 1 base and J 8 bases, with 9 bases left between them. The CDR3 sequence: CASSYYRGSNVLTF. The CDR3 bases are TGTGCCAGCAGTTACTATCGGGGGTCCAACGTCCTGACTTTC.

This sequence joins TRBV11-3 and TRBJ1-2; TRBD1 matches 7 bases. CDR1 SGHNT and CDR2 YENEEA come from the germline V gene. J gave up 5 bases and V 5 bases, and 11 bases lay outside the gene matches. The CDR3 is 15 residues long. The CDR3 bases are TGTGCCAGCAGCCGTGGGACAGCGGAGGGTTATGGCTACACCTTC. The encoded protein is CASSRGTAEGYGYTF.

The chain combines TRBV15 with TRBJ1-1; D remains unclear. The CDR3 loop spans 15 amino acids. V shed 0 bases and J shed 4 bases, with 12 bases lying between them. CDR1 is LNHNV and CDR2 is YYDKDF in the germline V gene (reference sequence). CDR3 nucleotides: TGTGCCACCAGCAGAGATCCGTTACGCGGCACTGAAGCTTTCTTT. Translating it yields CATSRDPLRGTEAFF. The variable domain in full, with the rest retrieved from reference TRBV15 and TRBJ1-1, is DAMVIQNPRYQVTQFGKPVTLSCSQTLNHNVMYWYQQKSSQAPKLLFHYYDKDFNNEADTPDNFQSRRPNTSFCFLDIRSPGLGDTAMYLCATSRDPLRGTEAFFGQGTRLTVV.

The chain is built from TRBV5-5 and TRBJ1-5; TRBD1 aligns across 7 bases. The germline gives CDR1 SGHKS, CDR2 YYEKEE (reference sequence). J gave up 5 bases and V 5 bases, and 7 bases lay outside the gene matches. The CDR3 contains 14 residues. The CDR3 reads CASSWGQGDQPQHF. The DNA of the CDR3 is TGTGCCAGCAGTTGGGGCCAGGGGGATCAGCCCCAGCATTTT.

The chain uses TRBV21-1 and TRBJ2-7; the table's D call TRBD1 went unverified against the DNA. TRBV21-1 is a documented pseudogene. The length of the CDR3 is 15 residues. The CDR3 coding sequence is TGTGCCAGCACCATACTACAGGGGGCGGCTTACGAGCAGTACTTC. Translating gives CASTILQGAAYEQYF.

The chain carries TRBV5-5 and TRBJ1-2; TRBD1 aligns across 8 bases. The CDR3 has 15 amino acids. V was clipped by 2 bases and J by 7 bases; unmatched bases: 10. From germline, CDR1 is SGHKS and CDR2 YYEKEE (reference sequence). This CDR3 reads CASSLGRGQVGGYTF. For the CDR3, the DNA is TGTGCCAGCAGCTTAGGCAGGGGGCAGGTTGGTGGCTACACCTTC.

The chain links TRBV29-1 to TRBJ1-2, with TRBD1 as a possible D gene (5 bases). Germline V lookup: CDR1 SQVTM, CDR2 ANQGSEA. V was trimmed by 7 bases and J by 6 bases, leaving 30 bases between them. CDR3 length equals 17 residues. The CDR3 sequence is CSAEGRDKTLTAHGYTF. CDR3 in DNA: TGCAGCGCGGAGGGGAGGGATAAGACTTTAACCGCTCATGGCTACACCTTC.

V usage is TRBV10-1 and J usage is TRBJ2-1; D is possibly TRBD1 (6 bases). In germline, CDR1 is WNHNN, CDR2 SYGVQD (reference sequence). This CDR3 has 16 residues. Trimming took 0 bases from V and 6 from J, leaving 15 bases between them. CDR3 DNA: TGCGCCAGCAGTGAGTCGATGTCGGCAGGGGCCAATGAGCAGTTCTTC. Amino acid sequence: CASSESMSAGANEQFF.

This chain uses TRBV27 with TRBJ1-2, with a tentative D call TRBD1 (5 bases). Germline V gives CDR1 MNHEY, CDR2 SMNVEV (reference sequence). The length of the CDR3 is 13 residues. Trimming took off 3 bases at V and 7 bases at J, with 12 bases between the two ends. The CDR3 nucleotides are TGTGCCAGCAGTTTTAGTCAGGGAGGTGGCTACACCTTC. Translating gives CASSFSQGGGYTF.

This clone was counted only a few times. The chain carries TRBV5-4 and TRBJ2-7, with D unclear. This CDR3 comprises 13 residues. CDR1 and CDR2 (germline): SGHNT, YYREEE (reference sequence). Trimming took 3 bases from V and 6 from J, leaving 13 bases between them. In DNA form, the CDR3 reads TGTGCCAGCAGCTCAAACAGATTGAGCGAGCAGTACTTC. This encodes CASSSNRLSEQYF.

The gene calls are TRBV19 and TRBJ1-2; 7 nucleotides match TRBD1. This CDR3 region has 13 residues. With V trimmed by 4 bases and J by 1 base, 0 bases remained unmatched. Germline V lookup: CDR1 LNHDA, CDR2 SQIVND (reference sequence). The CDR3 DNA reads TGTGCCAGTAGTAGGGACAGTAACTATGGCTACACCTTC. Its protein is CASSRDSNYGYTF.

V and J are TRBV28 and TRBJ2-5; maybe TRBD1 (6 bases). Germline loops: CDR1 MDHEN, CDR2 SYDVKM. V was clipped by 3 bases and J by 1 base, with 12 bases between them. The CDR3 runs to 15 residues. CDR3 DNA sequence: TGTGCCAGCAGTTTCTCACAGGGAGTCCAAGAGACCCAGTACTTC. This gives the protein CASSFSQGVQETQYF.

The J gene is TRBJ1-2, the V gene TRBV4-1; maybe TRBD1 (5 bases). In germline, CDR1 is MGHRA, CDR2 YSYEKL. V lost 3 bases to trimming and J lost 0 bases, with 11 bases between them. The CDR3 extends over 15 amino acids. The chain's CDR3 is CASSHPGRANYGYTF. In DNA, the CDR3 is TGCGCCAGCAGCCACCCAGGGCGCGCTAACTATGGCTACACCTTC.

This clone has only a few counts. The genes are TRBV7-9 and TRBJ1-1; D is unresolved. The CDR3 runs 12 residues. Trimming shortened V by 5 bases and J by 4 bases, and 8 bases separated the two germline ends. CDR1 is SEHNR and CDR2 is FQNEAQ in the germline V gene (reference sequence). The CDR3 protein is CASSRHGTEAFF. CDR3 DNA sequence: TGTGCCAGCAGCCGACATGGCACTGAAGCTTTCTTT. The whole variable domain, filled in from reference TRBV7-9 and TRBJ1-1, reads DTGVSQNPRHKITKRGQNVTFRCDPISEHNRLYWYRQTLGQGPEFLTYFQNEAQLEKSRLLSDRFSAERPKGSFSTLEIQRTEQGDSAMYLCASSRHGTEAFFGQGTRLTVV.

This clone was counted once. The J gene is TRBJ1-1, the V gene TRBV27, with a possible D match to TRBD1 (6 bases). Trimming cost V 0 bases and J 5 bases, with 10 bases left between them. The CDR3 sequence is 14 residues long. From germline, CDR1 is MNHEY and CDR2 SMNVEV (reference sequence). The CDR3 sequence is CASSLSRGLTEAFF. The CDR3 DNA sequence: TGTGCCAGCAGTTTATCTAGGGGGTTGACTGAAGCTTTCTTT.

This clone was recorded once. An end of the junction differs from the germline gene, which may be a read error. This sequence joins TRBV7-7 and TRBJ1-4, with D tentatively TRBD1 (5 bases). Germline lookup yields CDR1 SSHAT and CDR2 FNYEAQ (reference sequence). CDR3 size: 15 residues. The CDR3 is CASSANRSPNEKLFF. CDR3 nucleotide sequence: TGTGCTAGCAGCGCAAACAGGTCCCCCAATGAAAAACTGTTTTTT.

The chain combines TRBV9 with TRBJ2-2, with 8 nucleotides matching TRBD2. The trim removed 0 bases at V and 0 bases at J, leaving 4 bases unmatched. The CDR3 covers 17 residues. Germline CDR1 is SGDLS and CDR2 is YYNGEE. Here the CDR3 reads CASSVGGAGANTGELFF. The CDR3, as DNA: TGTGCCAGCAGCGTAGGGGGAGCGGGGGCGAACACCGGGGAGCTGTTTTTT.

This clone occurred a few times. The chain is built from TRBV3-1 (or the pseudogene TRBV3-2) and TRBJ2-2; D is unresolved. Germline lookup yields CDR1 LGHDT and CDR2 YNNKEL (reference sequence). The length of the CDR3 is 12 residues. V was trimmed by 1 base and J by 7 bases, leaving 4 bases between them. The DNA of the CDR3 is TGTGCCAGCAGCCAAGGCGGCGGGGAGCTGTTTTTT. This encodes CASSQGGGELFF.

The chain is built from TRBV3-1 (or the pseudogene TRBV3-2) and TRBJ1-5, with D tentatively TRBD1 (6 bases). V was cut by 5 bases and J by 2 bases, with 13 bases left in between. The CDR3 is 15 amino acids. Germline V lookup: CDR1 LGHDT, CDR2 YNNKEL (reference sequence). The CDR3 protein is CASSSNRDGNQPQHF. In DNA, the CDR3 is TGTGCCAGCAGCTCAAACAGGGATGGCAATCAGCCCCAGCATTTT.

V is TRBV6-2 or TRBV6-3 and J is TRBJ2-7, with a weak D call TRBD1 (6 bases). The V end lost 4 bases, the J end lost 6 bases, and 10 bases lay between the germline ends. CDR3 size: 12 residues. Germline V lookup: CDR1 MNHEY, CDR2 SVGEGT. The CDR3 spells CASSLTGSEQYF. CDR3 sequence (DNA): TGTGCCAGCAGTTTAACAGGGAGCGAGCAGTACTTC.

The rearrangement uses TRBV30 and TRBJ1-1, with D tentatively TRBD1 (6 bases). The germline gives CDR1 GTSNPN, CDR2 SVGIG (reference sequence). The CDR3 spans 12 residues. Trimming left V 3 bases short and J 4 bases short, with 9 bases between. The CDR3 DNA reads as TGTGCCTGGAGAAGGGGGTTCACTGAAGCTTTCTTT. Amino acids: CAWRRGFTEAFF.

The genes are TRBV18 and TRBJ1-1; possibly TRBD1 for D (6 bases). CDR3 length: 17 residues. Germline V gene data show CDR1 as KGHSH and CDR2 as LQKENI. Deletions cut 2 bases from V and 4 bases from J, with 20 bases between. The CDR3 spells CASSPKVRRGASTEAFF. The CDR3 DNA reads TGTGCCAGCTCACCAAAGGTCCGGCGGGGGGCGAGCACTGAAGCTTTCTTT.

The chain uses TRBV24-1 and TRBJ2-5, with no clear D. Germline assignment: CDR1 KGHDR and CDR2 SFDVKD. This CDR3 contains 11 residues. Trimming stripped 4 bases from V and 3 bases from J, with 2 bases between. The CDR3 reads CATSDKETQYF. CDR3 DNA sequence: TGTGCCACCAGTGACAAAGAGACCCAGTACTTC.

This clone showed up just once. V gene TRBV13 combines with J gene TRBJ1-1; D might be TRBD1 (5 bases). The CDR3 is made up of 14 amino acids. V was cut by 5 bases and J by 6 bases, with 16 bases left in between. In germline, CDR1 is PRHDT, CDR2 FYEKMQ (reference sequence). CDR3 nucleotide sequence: TGTGCCAGCAGCCCAAGGGTTGTAGGGGCTGAAGCTTTCTTT. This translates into CASSPRVVGAEAFF.

The CDR3 protein is CSVEDGRGTNTEAFF. CDR3 bases: TGCAGCGTTGAAGACGGGCGGGGAACGAACACTGAAGCTTTCTTT. The rearrangement uses TRBV29-1 and TRBJ1-1; no clear D. Germline-derived CDR1 and CDR2 are SQVTM and ANQGSEA. The CDR3 totals 15 residues. V was pared by 0 bases and J by 1 base, with 12 bases between.

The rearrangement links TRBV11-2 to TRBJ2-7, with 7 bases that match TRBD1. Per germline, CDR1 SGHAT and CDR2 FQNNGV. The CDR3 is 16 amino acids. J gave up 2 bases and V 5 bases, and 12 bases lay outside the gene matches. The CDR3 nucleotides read TGTGCCAGCAGCATGATCAGGTACAGGGGAACCTACGAGCAGTACTTC. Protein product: CASSMIRYRGTYEQYF. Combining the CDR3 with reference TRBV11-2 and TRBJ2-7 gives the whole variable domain EAGVAQSPRYKIIEKRQSVAFWCNPISGHATLYWYQQILGQGPKLLIQFQNNGVVDDSQLPKDRFSAERLKGVDSTLKIQPAKLEDSAVYLCASSMIRYRGTYEQYFGPGTRLTVT.

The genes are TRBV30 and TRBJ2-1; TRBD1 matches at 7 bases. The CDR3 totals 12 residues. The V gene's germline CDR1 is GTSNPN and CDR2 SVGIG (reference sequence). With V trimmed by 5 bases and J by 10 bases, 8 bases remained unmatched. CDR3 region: CAWGTVHREQFF. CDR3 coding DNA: TGTGCCTGGGGGACAGTACACAGGGAGCAGTTCTTC. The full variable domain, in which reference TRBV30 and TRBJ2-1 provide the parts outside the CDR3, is SQTIHQWPATLVQPVGSPLSLECTVEGTSNPNLYWYRQAAGRGLQLLFYSVGIGQISSEVPQNLSASRPQDRQFILSSKKLLLSDSGFYLCAWGTVHREQFFGPGTRLTVL.

The CDR3 region is CASSLVGSQETQYF. CDR3 nucleotide sequence: TGTGCCAGCAGTTTGGTGGGGAGCCAAGAGACCCAGTACTTC. The chain recombines TRBV28 with TRBJ2-5; D perhaps matches TRBD2 (5 bases). Germline CDR1 and CDR2: MDHEN and SYDVKM. CDR3 size: 14 residues. The ends were cut back, 3 bases at V and 1 base at J, with 9 bases in the middle.

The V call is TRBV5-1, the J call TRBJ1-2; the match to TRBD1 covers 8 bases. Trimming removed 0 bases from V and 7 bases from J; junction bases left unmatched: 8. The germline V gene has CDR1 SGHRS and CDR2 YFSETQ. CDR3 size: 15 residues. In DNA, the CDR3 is TGCGCCAGCAGCTTGGAACGGCAGGGGGCGGCTGGCTACACCTTC. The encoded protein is CASSLERQGAAGYTF.

The DNA for the CDR3 is TGTGCCAGTAGTTCCCCCGGCGGGGGGATCTCCTACAATGAGCAGTTCTTC. Its protein is CASSSPGGGISYNEQFF. The chain combines TRBV19 with TRBJ2-1; 8 bases line up with TRBD2. This CDR3 has 17 residues. Germline-derived CDR1 and CDR2 are LNHDA and SQIVND (reference sequence). The J segment lost 0 bases and the V segment lost 5 bases, leaving 9 bases of the junction unmatched.

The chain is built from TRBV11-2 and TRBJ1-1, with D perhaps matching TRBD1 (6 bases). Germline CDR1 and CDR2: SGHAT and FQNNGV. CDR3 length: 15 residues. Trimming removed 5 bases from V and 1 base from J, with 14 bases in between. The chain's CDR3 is CASSQGPGANTEAFF. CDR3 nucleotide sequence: TGTGCCAGCAGCCAGGGGCCAGGGGCGAACACTGAAGCTTTCTTT.